The 20 T cell receptor beta chains listed next were all sequenced from one sample in a study of identical twins' blood T cells (dated by TCRdb to the early 2010s). The receptor library was made with 5' RACE. For sequencing, an Illumina Genome Analyzer IIx was employed. In-frame beta chains were kept once TCRdb had trimmed the public reads at Q25 with fastp and called clones with MiXCR. A single entry per CDR3 protein holds the most common genes and DNA from its merged rows. The table for this sample lists 400,000 or so distinct CDR3 sequences; about 28% of them were counted only once. The ten biggest clones cover approximately 6.6% of the sample. The sample comprised PBMCs. These receptors all stem from a woman aged 18-49 years in good health.

The sample holds many counts of this clonotype. The genes are TRBV5-1 and TRBJ2-2; D is ambiguous. Germline CDR1 reads SGHRS; CDR2 reads YFSETQ. V was clipped by 4 bases and J by 5 bases, with 12 bases between them. The CDR3 is made up of 14 amino acids. DNA for the CDR3: TGCGCCAGCAGCCTCGGACCGGAAACCGGGGAGCTGTTTTTT. It is translated as CASSLGPETGELFF. Based on the CDR3 plus reference TRBV5-1 and TRBJ2-2, the full variable domain is KAGVTQTPRYLIKTRGQQVTLSCSPISGHRSVSWYQQTPGQGLQFLFEYFSETQRNKGNFPGRFSGRQFSNSRSEMNVSTLELGDSALYLCASSLGPETGELFFGEGSRLTVL.

In its sample, this clonotype was seen many times. The chain uses TRBV2 and TRBJ1-1; TRBD1 aligns across 7 bases. The ends lost 6 bases at V and 2 bases at J; junction bases unmatched: 3. The CDR3 covers 13 residues. Per the germline V gene, CDR1 is SNHLY and CDR2 is FYNNEI. DNA for the CDR3: TGTGCCAGCAGCGGGGACAGAAACACTGAAGCTTTCTTT. Translating it yields CASSGDRNTEAFF.

The chain couples TRBV19 to TRBJ1-5; TRBD1 agrees at 7 bases. V shed 3 bases, J shed 6 bases, and the junction held 8 bases outside the gene matches. Germline CDR1 is LNHDA and CDR2 is SQIVND (reference sequence). The CDR3 spans 15 residues. CDR3 nucleotide sequence: TGTGCCAGTAGTATCCTAGGGGGCTCACGTCAGCCCCAGCATTTT. Its translation: CASSILGGSRQPQHF.

This clonotype was recorded at least ten times. This rearrangement joins TRBV7-8 to TRBJ1-1, with a possible D match to TRBD1 (6 bases). The CDR3 has 14 amino acids. V was trimmed by 5 bases and J by 1 base, leaving 11 bases between them. CDR1 is SGHVS, CDR2 FQNEAQ, per germline. The CDR3 sequence is CASSLQTGNTEAFF. CDR3 bases: TGTGCCAGCAGCCTTCAGACAGGGAACACTGAAGCTTTCTTT.

This clonotype was counted a single time. The rearrangement uses TRBV7-9 and TRBJ1-5, with D unclear. Germline lookup yields CDR1 SEHNR and CDR2 FQNEAQ (reference sequence). Between the trimmed V and J ends, which lost 1 base and 4 bases, there was a span of 17 bases. The CDR3 runs to 17 residues. The CDR3 region has the DNA TGTGCCAGCAGCTTAGGGCGAATCGGCGAGGGTAATCAGCCCCAGCATTTT. Translating it yields CASSLGRIGEGNQPQHF. The complete variable domain, with remaining parts taken from reference TRBV7-9 and TRBJ1-5, reads DTGVSQNPRHKITKRGQNVTFRCDPISEHNRLYWYRQTLGQGPEFLTYFQNEAQLEKSRLLSDRFSAERPKGSFSTLEIQRTEQGDSAMYLCASSLGRIGEGNQPQHFGDGTRLSIL.

This clonotype came up once. V and J are TRBV18 and TRBJ2-2; D not certain. This CDR3 region has 15 residues. V dropped 5 bases and J dropped 0 bases, with 10 bases sitting between them. Germline CDR1 is KGHSH and CDR2 is LQKENI. The CDR3 loop reads CASSKGSANTGELFF. As DNA, the CDR3 is TGTGCCAGCTCAAAGGGATCCGCGAACACCGGGGAGCTGTTTTTT. The complete variable domain, with remaining parts taken from reference TRBV18 and TRBJ2-2, reads NAGVMQNPRHLVRRRGQEARLRCSPMKGHSHVYWYRQLPEEGLKFMVYLQKENIIDESGMPKERFSAEFPKEGPSILRIQQVVRGDSAAYFCASSKGSANTGELFFGEGSRLTVL.

This sequence joins TRBV11-2 and TRBJ1-5, with 9 nucleotides matching TRBD1. This CDR3 contains 17 residues. Germline CDR1 and CDR2: SGHAT and FQNNGV. V lost 1 base to trimming and J lost 0 bases; unmatched junction nucleotides: 4. The CDR3: CASSLGQGDYSNQPQHF. For the CDR3, the DNA is TGTGCCAGCAGCTTAGGACAGGGGGATTATAGCAATCAGCCCCAGCATTTT.

This clonotype was observed a handful of times. The chain carries TRBV11-2 and TRBJ2-3, with a weak D call TRBD2 (6 bases). V lost 5 bases, J lost 4 bases, and 19 bases lay in between. CDR1 and CDR2 (germline): SGHAT, FQNNGV. The CDR3 length is 16 residues. Here the CDR3 DNA reads TGTGCCAGCAGCCTCGTGACTAGTATCTTTGCAGATACGCAGTATTTT. Its protein is CASSLVTSIFADTQYF. The full variable domain, its missing parts supplied by reference TRBV11-2 and TRBJ2-3, is EAGVAQSPRYKIIEKRQSVAFWCNPISGHATLYWYQQILGQGPKLLIQFQNNGVVDDSQLPKDRFSAERLKGVDSTLKIQPAKLEDSAVYLCASSLVTSIFADTQYFGPGTRLTVL.

This clonotype was counted many times. The CDR3 DNA follows: TGCAGTGCTAGAGTAGGGTCTAACTATGGCTACACCTTC. Translating it yields CSARVGSNYGYTF. The rearrangement uses TRBV20-1 and TRBJ1-2; D unclear. Germline V lookup: CDR1 DFQATT, CDR2 SNEGSKA (reference sequence). The V and J ends lost 1 base and 0 bases respectively, with 6 bases between them. The CDR3 has 13 amino acids.

The V call is TRBV5-1, the J call TRBJ1-1; D is undetermined. The CDR3 spans 15 residues. V shed 0 bases and J shed 1 base, with 10 bases lying between them. Germline V gene sequence: CDR1 SGHRS, CDR2 YFSETQ. DNA of the CDR3: TGCGCCAGCAGCTTGGGCTTACAGTCGAACACTGAAGCTTTCTTT. This codes for CASSLGLQSNTEAFF.

Only a few counts were recorded for this clonotype. The chain has TRBV19 and TRBJ1-3; TRBD1 might be the D (6 bases). CDR1 and CDR2 (germline): LNHDA, SQIVND (reference sequence). The length of the CDR3 is 15 residues. Trimming took off 7 bases at V and 0 bases at J, with 13 bases between the two ends. The CDR3 DNA follows: TGTGCCAGTATGGTTGGGGGCTTCTCTGGAAACACCATATATTTT. Its translation: CASMVGGFSGNTIYF.

With regard to this clonotype: This sequence may be a read error, since a much larger clone differs from it by one base. Here the CDR3 DNA reads TGCAGCGTGCACTGGGGGTTCCTATCCAAAAACATTCAGTACTTC. Its protein product is CSVHWGFLSKNIQYF. V and J are TRBV29-1 and TRBJ2-4; D is perhaps TRBD1 or TRBD2 (5 bases each). Germline V gives CDR1 SQVTM, CDR2 ANQGSEA. V was trimmed by 6 bases and J by 2 bases, leaving 17 bases between them. The CDR3 runs to 15 residues.

This clonotype came up a few times. The chain employs TRBV30 and TRBJ2-7; D is possibly TRBD1 (6 bases). Germline loops: CDR1 GTSNPN, CDR2 SVGIG (reference sequence). Trimming took off 4 bases at V and 3 bases at J, with 13 bases between the two ends. The CDR3 is 13 residues long. The DNA for the CDR3 is TGTGCCTGGACCCAGGACAGTTACTACGAGCAGTACTTC. Its translation is CAWTQDSYYEQYF. Combining the CDR3 with reference TRBV30 and TRBJ2-7 gives the whole variable domain SQTIHQWPATLVQPVGSPLSLECTVEGTSNPNLYWYRQAAGRGLQLLFYSVGIGQISSEVPQNLSASRPQDRQFILSSKKLLLSDSGFYLCAWTQDSYYEQYFGPGTRLTVT.

This clonotype was seen a handful of times. The V call is TRBV14, the J call TRBJ2-7; D is possibly TRBD1 (7 bases). Germline CDR1 reads SGHDN; CDR2 reads FVKESK. The CDR3 spans 16 residues. The V end was cut by 3 bases, the J end by 3 bases, with 18 bases between. The CDR3 loop reads CASSQMDRRAFYEQYF. CDR3 DNA sequence: TGTGCCAGCAGCCAGATGGACAGGAGGGCCTTCTACGAGCAGTACTTC. The full variable domain, with the rest looked up from reference TRBV14 and TRBJ2-7, is EAGVTQFPSHSVIEKGQTVTLRCDPISGHDNLYWYRRVMGKEIKFLLHFVKESKQDESGMPNNRFLAERTGGTYSTLKVQPAELEDSGVYFCASSQMDRRAFYEQYFGPGTRLTVT.

This clonotype was seen only a few times. The CDR3 here is CASSFPWGSSYNEQFF. For the CDR3, the DNA is TGTGCCAGCAGCTTTCCTTGGGGGTCGTCCTACAATGAGCAGTTCTTC. V usage is TRBV7-2 and J usage is TRBJ2-1; the D gene could be TRBD1 or TRBD2 (5 bases each). The V end was cut by 3 bases, the J end by 1 base, with 13 bases between. The length of the CDR3 is 16 residues. Germline V CDR1 and CDR2: SGHTA, FQGNSA.

This chain uses TRBV11-2 with TRBJ1-3; D is undetermined. The CDR3 has 13 amino acids. The V gene lost 4 bases and the J gene lost 4 bases, with 8 bases spanning the gap. In germline, CDR1 is SGHAT, CDR2 FQNNGV. In DNA, the CDR3 is TGTGCCAGCAGCTATAACGGGGGAAACACCATATATTTT. Translated: CASSYNGGNTIYF. The full variable domain, in which reference TRBV11-2 and TRBJ1-3 provide the parts outside the CDR3, is EAGVAQSPRYKIIEKRQSVAFWCNPISGHATLYWYQQILGQGPKLLIQFQNNGVVDDSQLPKDRFSAERLKGVDSTLKIQPAKLEDSAVYLCASSYNGGNTIYFGEGSWLTVV.

About this clonotype: One end of the junction varies from germline; a read error may be responsible. V gene TRBV11-2 combines with J gene TRBJ2-1; 7 bases are shared with TRBD1. This CDR3 region has 17 residues. The germline V gene has CDR1 SGHAT and CDR2 FQNNGV. Written as DNA, the CDR3 is TGTGCCAGCAGCTCTCTACTCGGGACAGACTCCTACAATGAGCAGCTCTTC. It encodes CASSSLLGTDSYNEQLF.

This clonotype appeared a few times. J is TRBJ1-1 and V is TRBV20-1; 7 bases align to TRBD1. Germline CDR1 reads DFQATT; CDR2 reads SNEGSKA (reference sequence). The CDR3 consists of 14 residues. V gave up 6 bases and J gave up 1 base; unmatched junction bases: 8. The CDR3 sequence is CSATRRTGNTEAFF. CDR3 bases: TGCAGTGCCACCCGGAGGACAGGGAACACTGAAGCTTTCTTT.

The rearrangement links TRBV5-1 to TRBJ2-2; TRBD2 matches at 9 bases. Germline V gives CDR1 SGHRS, CDR2 YFSETQ. With V trimmed by 0 bases and J by 6 bases, 3 bases remained unmatched. CDR3 length equals 15 residues. CDR3 in amino acids: CASSLVAGVAGELFF. DNA of the CDR3: TGCGCCAGCAGCTTGGTAGCGGGGGTAGCCGGGGAGCTGTTTTTT.

A few counts support this clonotype. The chain couples TRBV5-1 to TRBJ1-2; a possible D gene is TRBD1 (5 bases). Between the trimmed V and J ends, which lost 3 bases and 6 bases, there was a span of 24 bases. This CDR3 has 17 residues. Looked up from germline, CDR1 is SGHRS and CDR2 is YFSETQ. Written as DNA, the CDR3 is TGCGCCAGCAGCTCAACAACCAGGGTTGGGGGGTTCGATGGCTACACCTTC. Translating it yields CASSSTTRVGGFDGYTF.